This TCR beta chain was observed in a study of metastatic and nonmetastatic thyroid tumors. The germline gives CDR1 MNHNS, CDR2 SASEGT. There are 14 residues in the CDR3. As regards this clone: The junction does not match germline at one end; this may be a read error.

Patients were all untreated before their thyroid surgery. Through MiXCR, TCRdb re-clonotyped the PCR reads. This sample has around 30,000 clones, with less than 25% found just once. Sample: blood. The clonotype originates from a female donor with papillary thyroid cancer or a benign thyroid nodule (not recorded which). Some clones in this sample may be carry-over from other donors' samples. The chain uses TRBV6-1 and TRBJ2-4, with 10 positions matching TRBD1. CDR3 sequence (DNA): TGTGCCAGCAGTACGGGACAGGGGAACGACATTCAATACTTC. Translated: CASSTGQGNDIQYF.